Given below is one TCR beta chain in context. Its antigen is currently unknown. Primers included in the PCR were 60 Vbeta and 13 Jbeta primers. Here immunoSEQ multiplex PCR was the method, and the copy in TCRdb shows in-frame clones only, minus some. The repertoire consists of 270,000 or so clones, with more than 80% occurring once and the leading ten covering around 4.2%. The entry originates in a study of cytomegalovirus exposure and HLA in healthy donors. Study-level results: Later analysis found that TCR beta chains associated with HLA were more clonally expanded than other, equally common chains. By HLA locus, TCR association rates varied in a later analysis, with DRB1 showing the most and HLA-C the fewest. It was taken for granted in presence/absence analyses that sequencing depth across donors was roughly uniform.

The CDR3 loop spans 17 amino acids. The germline CDR1 and CDR2 sequences are SGHRS and YFSETQ. V lost 0 bases to trimming and J lost 9 bases; unmatched junction nucleotides: 11. The chain combines TRBV5-1 with TRBJ2-1; 11 bases line up with TRBD2. Sequenced input: PBMCs. This clonotype originated in a man aged 35 to 55 in good health and CMV-seropositive. The CDR3 sequence is CASSLALAGDRAREQFF. The CDR3 region has the DNA TGCGCCAGCAGCTTGGCACTAGCGGGAGATCGTGCGCGTGAGCAGTTCTTC.